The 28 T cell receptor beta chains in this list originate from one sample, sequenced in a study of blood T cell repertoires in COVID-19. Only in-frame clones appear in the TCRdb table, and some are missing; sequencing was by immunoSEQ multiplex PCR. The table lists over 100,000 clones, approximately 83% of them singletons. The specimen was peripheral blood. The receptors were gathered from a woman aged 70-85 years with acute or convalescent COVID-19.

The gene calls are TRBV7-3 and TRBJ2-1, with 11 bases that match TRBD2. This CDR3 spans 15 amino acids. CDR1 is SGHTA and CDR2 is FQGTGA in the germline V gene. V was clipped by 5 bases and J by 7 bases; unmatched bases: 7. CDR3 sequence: CASSETSGEGNEQFF. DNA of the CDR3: TGTGCCAGCAGCGAGACTAGCGGGGAAGGTAATGAGCAGTTCTTC.

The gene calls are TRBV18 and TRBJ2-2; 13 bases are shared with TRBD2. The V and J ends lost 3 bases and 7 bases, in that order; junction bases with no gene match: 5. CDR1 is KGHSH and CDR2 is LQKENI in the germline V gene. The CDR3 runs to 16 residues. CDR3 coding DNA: TGTGCCAGCTCACCGCGGACTAGCGGGGGCGGCGGGGAGCTGTTTTTT. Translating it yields CASSPRTSGGGGELFF. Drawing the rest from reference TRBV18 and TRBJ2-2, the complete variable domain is NAGVMQNPRHLVRRRGQEARLRCSPMKGHSHVYWYRQLPEEGLKFMVYLQKENIIDESGMPKERFSAEFPKEGPSILRIQQVVRGDSAAYFCASSPRTSGGGGELFFGEGSRLTVL.

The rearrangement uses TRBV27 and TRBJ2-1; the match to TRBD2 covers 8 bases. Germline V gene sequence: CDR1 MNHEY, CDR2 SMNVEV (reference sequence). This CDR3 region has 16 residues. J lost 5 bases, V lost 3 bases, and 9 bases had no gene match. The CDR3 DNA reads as TGTGCCAGCAGTTTTGGGGGACTAGGGCCCGACAATGAGCAGTTCTTC. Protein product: CASSFGGLGPDNEQFF.

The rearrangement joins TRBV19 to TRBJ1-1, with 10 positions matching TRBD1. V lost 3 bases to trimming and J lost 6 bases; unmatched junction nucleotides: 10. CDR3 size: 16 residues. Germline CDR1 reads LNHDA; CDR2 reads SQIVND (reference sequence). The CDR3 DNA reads TGTGCCAGTAGTATCGCGCCCGGGACAGGGGATGCTGAAGCTTTCTTT. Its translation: CASSIAPGTGDAEAFF. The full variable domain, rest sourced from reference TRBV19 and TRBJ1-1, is DGGITQSPKYLFRKEGQNVTLSCEQNLNHDAMYWYRQDPGQGLRLIYYSQIVNDFQKGDIAEGYSVSREKKESFPLTVTSAQKNPTAFYLCASSIAPGTGDAEAFFGQGTRLTVV.

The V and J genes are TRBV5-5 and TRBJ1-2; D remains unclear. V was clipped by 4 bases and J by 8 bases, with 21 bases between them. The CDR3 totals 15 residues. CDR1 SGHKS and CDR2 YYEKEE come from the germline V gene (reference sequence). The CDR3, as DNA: TGTGCCAGCAGCGCGGGCCTTCTCACGCGAGAGGGCTACACCTTC. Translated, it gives CASSAGLLTREGYTF.

CDR3 DNA: TGTGCCAGCAGCAAACTCGGACAGGGGAGGTCTGGAAACACCATATATTTT. Its translation: CASSKLGQGRSGNTIYF. The rearrangement uses TRBV7-9 and TRBJ1-3; 9 bases are a match to TRBD1. The V gene's germline CDR1 is SEHNR and CDR2 FQNEAQ (reference sequence). Trimming removed 5 bases from V and 1 base from J; junction bases left unmatched: 9. The CDR3 is 17 residues long. Full variable domain (remainder filled in from reference TRBV7-9 and TRBJ1-3): DTGVSQNPRHKITKRGQNVTFRCDPISEHNRLYWYRQTLGQGPEFLTYFQNEAQLEKSRLLSDRFSAERPKGSFSTLEIQRTEQGDSAMYLCASSKLGQGRSGNTIYFGEGSWLTVV.

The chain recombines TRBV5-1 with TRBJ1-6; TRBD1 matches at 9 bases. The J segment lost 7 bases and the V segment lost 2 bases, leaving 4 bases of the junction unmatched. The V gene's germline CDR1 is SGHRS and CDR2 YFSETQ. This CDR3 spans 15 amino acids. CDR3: CASSFQDRGNSPLHF. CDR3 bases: TGCGCCAGCAGCTTCCAAGACAGGGGGAATTCACCCCTCCACTTT.

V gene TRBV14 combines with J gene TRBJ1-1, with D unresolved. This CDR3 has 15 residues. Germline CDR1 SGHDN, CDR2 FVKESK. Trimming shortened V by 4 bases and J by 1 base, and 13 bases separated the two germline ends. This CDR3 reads CASSLSEARNTEAFF. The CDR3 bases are TGTGCCAGCAGCCTCTCGGAGGCGAGGAACACTGAAGCTTTCTTT.

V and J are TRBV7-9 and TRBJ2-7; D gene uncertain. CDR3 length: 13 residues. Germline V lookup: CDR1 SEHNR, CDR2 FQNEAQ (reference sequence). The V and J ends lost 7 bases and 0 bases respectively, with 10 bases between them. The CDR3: CASTYINSYEQYF. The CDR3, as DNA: TGTGCCAGCACCTACATTAACTCCTACGAGCAGTACTTC.

The CDR3 here is CASSFGRGPYNEQFF. CDR3 DNA: TGTGCCAGCAGTTTTGGGCGGGGGCCGTACAATGAGCAGTTCTTC. This chain connects TRBV28 to TRBJ2-1, with a tentative D call TRBD2 (7 bases). There are 15 residues in the CDR3. V lost 3 bases and J lost 4, with 13 bases in between. Per germline, CDR1 MDHEN and CDR2 SYDVKM.

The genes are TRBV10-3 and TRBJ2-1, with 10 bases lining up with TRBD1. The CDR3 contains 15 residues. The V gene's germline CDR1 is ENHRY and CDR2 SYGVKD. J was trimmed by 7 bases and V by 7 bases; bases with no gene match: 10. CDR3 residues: CAIKGGDRGWNEQFF. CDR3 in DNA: TGTGCCATCAAAGGGGGGGACAGGGGTTGGAATGAGCAGTTCTTC.

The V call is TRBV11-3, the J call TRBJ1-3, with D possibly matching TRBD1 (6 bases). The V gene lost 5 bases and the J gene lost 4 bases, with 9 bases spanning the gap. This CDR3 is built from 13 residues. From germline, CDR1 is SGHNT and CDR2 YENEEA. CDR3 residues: CASSAGVGNTIYF. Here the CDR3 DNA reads TGTGCCAGCAGCGCAGGGGTCGGAAACACCATATATTTT.

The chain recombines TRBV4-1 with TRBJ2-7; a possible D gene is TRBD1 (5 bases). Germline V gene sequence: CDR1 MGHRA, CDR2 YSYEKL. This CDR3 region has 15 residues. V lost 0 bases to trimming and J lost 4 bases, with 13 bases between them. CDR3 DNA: TGCGCCAGCAGCCAAGATTATAGCAGGGTTTACGAGCAGTACTTC. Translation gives CASSQDYSRVYEQYF.

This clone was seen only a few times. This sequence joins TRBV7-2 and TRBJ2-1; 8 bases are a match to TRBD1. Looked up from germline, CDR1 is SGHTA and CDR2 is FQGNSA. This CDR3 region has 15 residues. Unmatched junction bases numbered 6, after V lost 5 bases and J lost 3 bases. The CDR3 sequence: CASSPTGEHYNEQFF. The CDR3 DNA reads TGTGCCAGCAGCCCGACAGGGGAGCACTACAATGAGCAGTTCTTC.

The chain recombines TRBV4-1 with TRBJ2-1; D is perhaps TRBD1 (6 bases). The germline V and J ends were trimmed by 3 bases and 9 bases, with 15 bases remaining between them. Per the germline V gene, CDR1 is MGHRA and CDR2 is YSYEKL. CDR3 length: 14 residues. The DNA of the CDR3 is TGCGCCAGCAGCCAGCCTGCACAGGGCATTGAGCAGTTCTTC. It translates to CASSQPAQGIEQFF.

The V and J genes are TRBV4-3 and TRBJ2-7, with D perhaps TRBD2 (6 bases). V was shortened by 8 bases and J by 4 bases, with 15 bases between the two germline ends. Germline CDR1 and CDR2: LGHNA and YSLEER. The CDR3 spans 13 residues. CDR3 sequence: CASGPGETYEQYF. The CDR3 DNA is TGCGCCAGCGGACCGGGAGAGACGTACGAGCAGTACTTC.

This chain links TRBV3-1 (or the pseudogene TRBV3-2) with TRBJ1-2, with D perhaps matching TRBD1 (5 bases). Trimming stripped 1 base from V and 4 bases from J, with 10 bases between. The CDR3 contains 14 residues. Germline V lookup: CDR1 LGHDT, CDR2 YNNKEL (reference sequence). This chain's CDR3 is CASSQGQHRYGYTF. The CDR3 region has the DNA TGTGCCAGCAGCCAAGGACAGCACCGCTATGGCTACACCTTC.

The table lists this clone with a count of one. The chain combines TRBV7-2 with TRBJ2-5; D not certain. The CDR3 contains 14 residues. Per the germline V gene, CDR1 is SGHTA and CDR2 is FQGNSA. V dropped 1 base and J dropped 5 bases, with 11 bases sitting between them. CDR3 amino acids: CASSLDHYLETQYF. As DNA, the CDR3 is TGTGCCAGCAGCTTAGATCACTACCTGGAGACCCAGTACTTC. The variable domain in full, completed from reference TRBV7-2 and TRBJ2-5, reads GAGVSQSPSNKVTEKGKDVELRCDPISGHTALYWYRQSLGQGLEFLIYFQGNSAPDKSGLPSDRFSAERTGGSVSTLTIQRTQQEDSAVYLCASSLDHYLETQYFGPGTRLLVL.

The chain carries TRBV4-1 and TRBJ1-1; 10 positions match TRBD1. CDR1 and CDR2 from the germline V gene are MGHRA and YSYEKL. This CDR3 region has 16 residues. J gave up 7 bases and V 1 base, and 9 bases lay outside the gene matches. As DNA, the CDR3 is TGCGCCAGCAGCCAAGGTGGGACAGGGGCGACCGATGAAGCTTTCTTT. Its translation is CASSQGGTGATDEAFF.

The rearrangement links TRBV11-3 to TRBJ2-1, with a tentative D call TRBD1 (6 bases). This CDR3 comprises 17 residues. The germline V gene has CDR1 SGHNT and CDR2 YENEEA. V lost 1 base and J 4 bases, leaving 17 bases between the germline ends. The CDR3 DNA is TGTGCCAGCAGCTTAGGAGGGGCCGGGACAACGTACAATGAGCAGTTCTTC. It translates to CASSLGGAGTTYNEQFF.

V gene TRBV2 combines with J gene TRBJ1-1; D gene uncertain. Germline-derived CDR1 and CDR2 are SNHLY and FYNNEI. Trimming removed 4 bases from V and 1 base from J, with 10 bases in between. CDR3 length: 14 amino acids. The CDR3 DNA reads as TGTGCCAGCAGTGGTTTACGGGGGAACACTGAAGCTTTCTTT. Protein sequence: CASSGLRGNTEAFF.

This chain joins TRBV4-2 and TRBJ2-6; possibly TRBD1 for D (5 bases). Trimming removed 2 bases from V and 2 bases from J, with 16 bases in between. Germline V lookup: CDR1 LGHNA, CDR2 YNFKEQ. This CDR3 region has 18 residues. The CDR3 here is CASSQSLLVGAGANVLTF. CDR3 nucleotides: TGTGCCAGCAGCCAAAGTCTTCTGGTAGGGGCTGGGGCCAACGTCCTGACTTTC.

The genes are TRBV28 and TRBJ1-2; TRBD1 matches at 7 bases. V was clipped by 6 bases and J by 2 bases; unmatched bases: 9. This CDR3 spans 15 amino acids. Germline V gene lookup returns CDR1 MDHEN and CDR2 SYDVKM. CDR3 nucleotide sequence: TGTGCCAGCAGATCCCCGGGAGGGGGCAACTATGGCTACACCTTC. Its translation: CASRSPGGGNYGYTF.

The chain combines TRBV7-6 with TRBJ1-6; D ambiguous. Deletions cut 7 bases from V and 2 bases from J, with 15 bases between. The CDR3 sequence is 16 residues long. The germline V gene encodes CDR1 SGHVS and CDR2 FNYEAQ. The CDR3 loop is CASIRKNLTYNSPLHF. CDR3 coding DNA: TGTGCCAGCATTCGTAAGAACTTGACCTATAATTCACCCCTCCACTTT.

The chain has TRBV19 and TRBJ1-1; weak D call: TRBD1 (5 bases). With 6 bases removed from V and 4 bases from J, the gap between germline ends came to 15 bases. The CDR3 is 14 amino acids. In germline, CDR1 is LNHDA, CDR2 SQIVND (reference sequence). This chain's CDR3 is CASSPGLRGTEAFF. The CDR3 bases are TGTGCCAGTAGCCCAGGGCTACGTGGCACTGAAGCTTTCTTT.

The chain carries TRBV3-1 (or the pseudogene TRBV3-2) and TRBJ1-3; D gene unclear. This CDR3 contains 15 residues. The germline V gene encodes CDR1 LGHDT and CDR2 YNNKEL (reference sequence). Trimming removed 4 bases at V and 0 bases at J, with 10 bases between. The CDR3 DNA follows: TGTGCCAGCAGCCGATTGGCTCGCTCTGGAAACACCATATATTTT. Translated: CASSRLARSGNTIYF.

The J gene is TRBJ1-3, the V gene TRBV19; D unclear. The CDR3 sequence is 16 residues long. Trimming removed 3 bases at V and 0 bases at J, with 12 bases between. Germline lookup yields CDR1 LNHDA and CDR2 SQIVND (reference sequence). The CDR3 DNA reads TGTGCCAGTAGTATGGGCCGTAGGAACTCTGGAAACACCATATATTTT. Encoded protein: CASSMGRRNSGNTIYF.

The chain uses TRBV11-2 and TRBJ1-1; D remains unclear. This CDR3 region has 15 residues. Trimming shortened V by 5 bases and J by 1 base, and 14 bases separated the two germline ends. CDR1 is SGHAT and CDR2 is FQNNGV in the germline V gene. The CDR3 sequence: CASSLTPGGNTEAFF. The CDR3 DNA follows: TGTGCCAGCAGCCTTACCCCGGGTGGGAACACTGAAGCTTTCTTT.